These T cell receptor beta chains were read from a single sample in a study of T cells in Graves' hyperthyroidism and ophthalmopathy. TCRdb recomputed calls from the multiplex PCR reads with MiXCR, one row per CDR3 protein. This table holds some 270,000 distinct CDR3 sequences, over 20% found once. The material sequenced was blood. Every receptor here comes from a woman aged 40-49 years with Graves' ophthalmopathy. Each CDR3 is given with its conserved first and last residue. Fields, in order: V gene, J gene, CDR3 length, D gene, clone size, CDR3 protein, CDR3 DNA. A D gene is named only where the DNA matches it firmly. Expanded clones are given a class, and other clones once, few, many or no size at all.

>TRBV20-1|TRBJ1-1|13|TRBD1|many
CSASGTGGTEAFF
TGCAGTGCTAGTGGGACAGGGGGCACTGAAGCTTTCTTT
>TRBV20-1|TRBJ1-5|15|TRBD1|.
CSARSTPGGYQPQHF
TGCAGTGCTAGAAGTACCCCAGGGGGTTACCAGCCCCAGCATTTT
>TRBV12-3/TRBV12-4|TRBJ2-3|15|.|many
CASTRDGISTDTQYF
TGTGCCAGCACCCGAGACGGGATTAGCACAGATACGCAGTATTTT
>TRBV5-1|TRBJ2-7|16|TRBD2|many
CASSRGLAGLSSWQYF
TGCGCCAGCAGCAGGGGACTAGCGGGCCTCTCGAGTTGGCAGTACTTC
>TRBV19|TRBJ2-5|16|TRBD2|.
CASRSGTSGAQETQYF
TGTGCCAGTAGGTCCGGAACTAGCGGGGCGCAAGAGACCCAGTACTTC
>TRBV6-4|TRBJ1-6|15|.|many
CASSDPDLFNSPLHF
TGTGCCAGCAGTGATCCGGACTTATTTAATTCACCCCTCCACTTT
>TRBV10-3|TRBJ1-5|16|TRBD1|.
CAISAKDRESNQPQHF
TGTGCCATCAGTGCCAAGGACAGGGAGAGCAATCAGCCCCAGCATTTT
>TRBV7-2|TRBJ2-4|16|TRBD1|.
CASSDGTGGPIGIQYF
TGTGCCAGCAGCGATGGGACAGGGGGCCCAATAGGCATTCAGTACTTC
>TRBV5-1|TRBJ2-7|13|TRBD1|.
CASSGDRAYEQYF
TGCGCCAGCAGCGGGGACAGGGCATACGAGCAGTACTTC
>TRBV24-1|TRBJ2-5|15|.|many
CATSDLQAAQETQYF
TGTGCCACCAGTGATTTGCAAGCAGCCCAAGAGACCCAGTACTTC
>TRBV20-1|TRBJ2-2|16|.|many
CSASPLGEVGTGELFF
TGCAGTGCTAGTCCCCTTGGGGAGGTCGGCACCGGGGAGCTGTTTTTT
>TRBV7-2|TRBJ2-7|15|.|once
CASSPARESSYEQYF
TGTGCCAGCAGCCCCGCCCGGGAAAGCTCCTACGAGCAGTACTTC
>TRBV11-1|TRBJ1-3|18|TRBD1|few
CASSLAVVRQGTGYTIYF
TGTGCCAGCAGCTTAGCGGTTGTGCGACAGGGAACTGGATACACCATATATTTT
>TRBV12-3/TRBV12-4|TRBJ2-7|11|.|many
CASSVLWEQYF
TGTGCCAGCAGTGTCCTGTGGGAGCAGTACTTC